This T cell receptor beta chain appears in the sequencing data of a study of cytomegalovirus exposure and HLA in healthy donors. Regarding the study as a whole: An assumption of roughly uniform sequencing depth across donors underlay the presence/absence analyses.

A remark on this clone: Antigen unknown.

CDR1 and CDR2 from the germline V gene are WNHNN and SYGVQD (reference sequence). The J segment lost 2 bases and the V segment lost 5 bases, leaving 17 bases of the junction unmatched. This CDR3 has 18 amino acids. 13 Jbeta primers and 60 Vbeta primers were used for the PCR. The table came from immunoSEQ multiplex PCR; TCRdb's copy has only in-frame clones and leaves some out. The sample consists of 55,000 to 70,000 clones, approximately 63% of them appearing once. This chain connects TRBV10-1 to TRBJ2-7; 8 nucleotides match TRBD1. Material: PBMCs. The receptor was derived from a woman in her sixties in good health and CMV-seropositive. CDR3 bases: TGCGCCAGCAGTATAGACCCGGTGCGACAGGGGATACCCTACGAGCAGTACTTC. This codes for CASSIDPVRQGIPYEQYF.